This T cell receptor beta chain is from a study of T-cell reconstitution after alpha-beta-depleted transplantation in children. Notes on the study in general: Reportedly, roughly two months post-transplant, alpha-beta T cells arose from several hundred expanded graft clones.

Turning to this clonotype: Antigen specificity is unknown.

Unique molecular identifiers were used to barcode this TCRbeta library. Each CDR3 protein gets one entry after TCRdb re-called the PCR reads with MiXCR. The table lists about 1,000,000 distinct CDR3 sequences, roughly 29% of them singletons. The clonotype was recovered from a boy less than two years old who had a stem cell transplant for SCID, so the T cells may come from the graft donor. The sample here was PBMCs, mostly from graft donor cells, taken 360 days after TCRalphabeta/CD19-depleted stem cell transplant.

The CDR3: CASSPSRLETQYF. CDR3 DNA: TGTGCCAGCTCACCATCTAGGTTAGAGACCCAGTACTTC. The chain couples TRBV18 to TRBJ2-5, with no clear D. The length of the CDR3 is 13 residues. Per the germline V gene, CDR1 is KGHSH and CDR2 is LQKENI. Trimming left V 2 bases short and J 4 bases short, with 8 bases between.